Listed here is a single T cell receptor (beta chain). The antigen it binds to is not known. No base quality values were provided; no much bigger clone lies one nucleotide off. This sample is drawn from a study of blood T cell repertoires in COVID-19 (TCRdb year 2020). In terms of the full investigation: Collaborator samples came from the United States, Italy and Spain and covered acute and convalescent phases of COVID-19. The material from the prospective study consisted of cDNA or gDNA derived from T cells, B-cell-depleted T cells, or PBMCs. Subjects who had been exposed to COVID-19, were actively infected with it, or had recovered from it provided the deeply sampled blood TCRbeta repertoires that made up the dataset. A freely available public database, intended as a resource for researchers studying the immune response to SARS-CoV-2, is where the repertoires were released. Samples came from the ongoing ImmuneRACE study (first 160 participants) plus 1,254 subjects from 6 global collaborators. A de-identified subject ID, COVID-19 status, age in years and sex were almost always included in the sample metadata. Where HLA class I and class II types were available, the types were taken from metadata supplied by the sample provider, not from assay-based typing. What the authors observed across the whole study: The quantity of clinical and demographic metadata differed by source and by participant and was supplied without curation.

Inclusive of the bounding cysteine and phenylalanine, the CDR3 is 13 residues long. Only CDR3 DNA remains: 39 bases, in frame from the first base. The germline V and J ends show losses of 8 bases and 7 bases respectively, and no gene match explains 5 bases of the junction. The germline V gene gives CDR1 as ENHRY and CDR2 as SYGVKD. TCRbeta CDR3 regions were amplified from genomic DNA using the immunoSEQ Assay, a bias-controlled multiplex PCR. Turning to the authors' computational methods: The number of nucleated cells in each sample was estimated from the amplification of reference gene primers within the assay. Sequence reads were collapsed and filtered to measure the absolute abundance of every unique TCRbeta CDR3 rearrangement. For each sample, productive Simpson clonality was calculated as the square root of Simpson's diversity index across productive rearrangements. As stored in TCRdb, this immuneACCESS dataset retains in-frame rearrangements with V and J assigned. A fraction of the clones does not appear; measured against another copy, unresolved V genes explain less than half of the discrepancy, and the remainder lacks a known reason. The V and J calls and the clone size are those of that table, but D and trimming were determined from the DNA. This sample lists 310,000 or so clones; approximately 90% were detected once. The top ten constitute 9.5% of the sample.

Enrolling through a virtual design, the prospective study's participants ranged in age from roughly 18 to 90 years and lived across some 22 United States geographic areas. In the prospective study, cohorts were assigned on the basis of participant-reported clinical history obtained from a screening survey and a study questionnaire. For ImmuneRACE Cohort 3, a participant was defined as recovered based on two consecutive negative NP/OP PCR tests, clearance by a healthcare professional, or resolution of symptoms. In the prospective study, whole blood, serum and a nasopharyngeal or oropharyngeal swab were collected from each participant by mobile phlebotomists. Participants in the prospective study had the option to provide additional blood draws and questionnaires over a roughly two-month period. Before DNA extraction, prospective study blood samples were shipped either frozen or at room temperature.

The sequence came from a woman between 35 and 50 years old who had recovered from COVID-19. Material for sequencing was PBMCs or T cells enriched from blood (not recorded which). The rearranged chain carries TRBV10-3 and TRBJ2-1; 10 bases in the middle match TRBD2. The CDR3 has the sequence CAIAASGGNEQFF. The bases read TGTGCCATCGCGGCTAGCGGGGGAAATGAGCAGTTCTTC.